This T cell receptor beta chain was found in a study of blood T cells in healthy people across ages. Germline trimming cut 5 bases from V and 6 bases from J; bases unmatched to any gene: 6. The CDR3 consists of 15 residues. Germline V gives CDR1 SGHRS, CDR2 YFSETQ. This clonotype appeared a few times. Then a second PCR, running about 7 to 11 cycles, was carried out with a sample-barcoded 5' primer and a J-beta primer mix. TCRdb analysed the 5' RACE reads with MiXCR anew, one entry per CDR3 protein. Among some 930,000 distinct CDR3 sequences listed, around 29% were seen once. This same sample was also part of a study on T cells of mothers and their children. Per that study: Biologically related mothers and children overlapped slightly more than unrelated pairs, a non-significant difference.

The sample consisted of blood. The V and J genes are TRBV5-1 and TRBJ1-6; the match to TRBD1 covers 9 bases. The source of this sequence is a woman aged 40 to 49 in good health. CDR3 region: CASRSGTGLNSPLHF. The CDR3 coding sequence is TGCGCCAGCAGATCCGGGACAGGGCTTAATTCACCCCTCCACTTT.